The rows below give T cell receptor beta chains drawn from one sample of a study of beta chain features in type 1 diabetes. Sequencing was performed with immunoSEQ multiplex PCR; in TCRdb, only in-frame clones are kept and a portion is missing. The sample comprises 680,000 or so clones, roughly 13% of which are singletons, and 0.02% to 0.025% rests with the top ten. Sequencing was done on a sample of naive CD4+ T cells from blood. These receptors all stem from a man younger than 35 with type 1 diabetes. CDR3s include the opening cysteine and the closing phenylalanine or tryptophan. D genes are given only for firm matches. Size is omitted from some rows. Given values are once, few, many or a class for expanded clones.

V gene	clone size	D gene	J gene	CDR3 protein	CDR3 DNA
TRBV5-4	NA	NA	TRBJ1-1	CASSLALWNTEAFF	TGTGCCAGCAGCTTGGCCCTGTGGAACACTGAAGCTTTCTTT
TRBV18	few	NA	TRBJ2-1	CASSPEGNEQFF	TGTGCCAGCTCCCCAGAGGGGAATGAGCAGTTCTTC
TRBV5-4	NA	NA	TRBJ2-7	CASSYWTGGDEQYF	TGTGCCAGCAGCTACTGGACAGGCGGGGACGAGCAGTACTTC
TRBV30	NA	TRBD1	TRBJ1-2	CAWQPGGSGGYTF	TGTGCCTGGCAACCAGGGGGTTCAGGTGGCTACACCTTC
TRBV2	few	NA	TRBJ1-4	CATSKEKLFF	TGTGCCACCTCTAAGGAAAAACTGTTTTTT
TRBV2	few	NA	TRBJ2-2	CASSVAAGQQYGELFF	TGTGCCAGCAGTGTTGCAGCGGGACAGCAATACGGGGAGCTGTTTTTT
TRBV28	NA	TRBD1	TRBJ1-2	CASTSGQGEYGYTF	TGTGCCAGCACCTCCGGACAGGGGGAGTATGGCTACACCTTC
TRBV5-6	NA	NA	TRBJ2-5	CASTIPGAGETQYF	TGTGCCAGCACCATTCCGGGGGCAGGAGAGACCCAGTACTTC
TRBV27	NA	NA	TRBJ1-1	CASRPGGTANTEAFF	TGTGCCAGCAGGCCGGGGGGTACTGCGAACACTGAAGCTTTCTTT
TRBV6-1	NA	NA	TRBJ1-1	CASSPDMNTEAFF	TGTGCCAGCAGTCCGGATATGAACACTGAAGCTTTCTTT
TRBV25-1	NA	NA	TRBJ2-2	CASSEFFGSNPGELFF	TGTGCCAGCAGTGAATTTTTTGGCTCAAACCCCGGGGAGCTGTTTTTT